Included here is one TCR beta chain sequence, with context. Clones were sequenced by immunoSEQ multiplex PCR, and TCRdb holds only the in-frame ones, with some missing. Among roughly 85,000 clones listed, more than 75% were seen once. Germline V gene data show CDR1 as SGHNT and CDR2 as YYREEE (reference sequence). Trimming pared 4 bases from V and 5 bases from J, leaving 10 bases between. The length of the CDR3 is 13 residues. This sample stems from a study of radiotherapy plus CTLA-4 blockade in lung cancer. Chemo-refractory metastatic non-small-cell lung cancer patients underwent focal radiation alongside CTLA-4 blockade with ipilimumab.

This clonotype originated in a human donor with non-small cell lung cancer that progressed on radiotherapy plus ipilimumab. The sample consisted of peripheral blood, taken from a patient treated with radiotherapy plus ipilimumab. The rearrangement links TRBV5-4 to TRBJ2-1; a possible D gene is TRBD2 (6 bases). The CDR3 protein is CASSIRGNNEQFF. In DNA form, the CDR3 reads TGTGCCAGCAGCATACGGGGGAACAATGAGCAGTTCTTC. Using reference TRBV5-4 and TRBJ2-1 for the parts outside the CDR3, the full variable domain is ETGVTQSPTHLIKTRGQQVTLRCSSQSGHNTVSWYQQALGQGPQFIFQYYREEENGRGNFPPRFSGLQFPNYSSELNVNALELDDSALYLCASSIRGNNEQFFGPGTRLTVL.